The clone carrying this TCR beta chain was detected only once. Its specificity is unknown. This sample stems from a study of Ad26.COV2.S vaccination and SARS-CoV-2 variants. Study-wide context: In the study, Ad26.COV2.S was injected intramuscularly once, or twice 56 days apart. Study results and limitations: Possibly, TCR breadth and depth analyses underestimated total T cell responses. Spike-specific CD8+ and CD4+ T cell responses reportedly showed substantial breadth after vaccination.

Sample treatment: roughly 18 received Ad26.COV2.S at low or high dose, single or two shots; a few received placebo; per-sample allocation not given. Vaccine and placebo recipients were sampled on day 63 after the first injection. This table comes from immunoSEQ multiplex PCR, and its TCRdb copy is limited to in-frame clones, with some not included. The sample carries about 680,000 clones, 70% to 90% recorded once. Trimming took off 3 bases at V and 4 bases at J, with 18 bases between the two ends. This CDR3 is 15 amino acids long. Per the germline V gene, CDR1 is GTSNPN and CDR2 is SVGIG (reference sequence).

The receptor was isolated from a person aged 18 to 65 who received the Ad26.COV2.S COVID-19 vaccine or a placebo. This chain links TRBV30 with TRBJ1-2; a possible D gene is TRBD1 (6 bases). Source: peripheral blood, taken in a trial of Ad26.COV2.S vaccine versus placebo. In DNA, the CDR3 is TGTGCCTGGAGGATCAGGGGCCTGGAAAGCTATGGCTACACCTTC. It translates to CAWRIRGLESYGYTF.